This T cell receptor (beta chain) was captured in a study of shared clonotypes between healthy human individuals. The V and J ends lost 0 bases and 1 base, in that order; junction bases with no gene match: 7. The CDR3 has 17 residues. Germline V gene sequence: CDR1 SGHTA, CDR2 FQGNSA. The study ran the assay at deep level. Original analysis: ImmunoSEQ only sent back junction sequences with no quality scores, so filtering was done differently. Produced via immunoSEQ multiplex PCR; TCRdb's table is partial and in-frame only. Clone size and the V and J calls come from that table; the DNA yielded D and trimming. Of about 2.1 million clones in the sample, about 93% were seen once. Notes on this clone: The antigen remains undetermined.

Study-wide points: Clonotype sharing across donors was expected to vary with sequencing depth. Across four donors, naive CD4 shared 5% to 6%, naive CD8 more than 3%, memory CD4 roughly 2.2%, memory CD8 0.4%.

Selected positively for CCR7 and CD45RO-negative, naive CD8 cells excluded terminally differentiated effector memory CD45RA+ cells. Source material: naive CD8+ T cells from PBMCs. This TCR came from a man aged 18 to 35 in good health. Some clones in this sample may be carry-over from other donors' samples. The V and J genes are TRBV7-2 and TRBJ2-5; 8 bases map to TRBD2. CDR3 loop: CASSLAIVGLAQETQYF. In DNA, the CDR3 is TGTGCCAGCAGCTTAGCGATCGTAGGACTAGCCCAAGAGACCCAGTACTTC.